These T cell receptor beta chains were read from a single sample in a study of neoadjuvant anti-PD-1 for oral cavity cancer. The data were produced by immunoSEQ multiplex PCR, yet TCRdb's version contains in-frame clones alone and is incomplete. The table shows roughly 10,000 clones, with 65% to 70% occurring only once. Specimen: PBMCs, collected after nivolumab (anti-PD-1) treatment. These receptors were collected from a person aged 35-79 years with oral cavity squamous cell carcinoma. Each CDR3 is given with its conserved first and last residue. A D gene is named only where the DNA matches it firmly. Not every row has a clone size; where given, it reads once, few, many or a size class.

CDR3: CASSTRTVQPSYEQYF
DNA: TGTGCCAGCAGCACTAGGACAGTCCAACCGTCCTACGAGCAGTACTTC
V: TRBV7-9
J: TRBJ2-7
D: -
size: -

CDR3: CASSLGSGGSRVEQFF
DNA: TGTGCCAGCAGCTTGGGTAGCGGGGGATCAAGGGTAGAGCAGTTCTTC
V: TRBV5-4
J: TRBJ2-1
D: TRBD2
size: -

CDR3: CSVARGNTIYF
DNA: TGCAGTGTCGCGAGGGGAAACACCATATATTTT
V: TRBV20-1
J: TRBJ1-3
D: -
size: once

CDR3: CASSLLGGAEQYF
DNA: TGTGCCAGCAGCTTATTGGGGGGGGCCGAGCAGTACTTC
V: TRBV11-2
J: TRBJ2-7
D: -
size: -

CDR3: CASGPQGGSNQPQHF
DNA: TGTGCCAGCGGACCACAGGGCGGGAGCAATCAGCCCCAGCATTTT
V: TRBV2
J: TRBJ1-5
D: -
size: -

CDR3: CASSSGRGRTTGELFF
DNA: TGTGCCAGCAGCTCGGGGAGGGGGCGGACCACCGGGGAGCTGTTTTTT
V: TRBV5-4
J: TRBJ2-2
D: -
size: -

CDR3: CASSQDRGVSQETQYF
DNA: TGCGCCAGCAGCCAAGATCGGGGGGTCTCGCAAGAGACCCAGTACTTC
V: TRBV4-1
J: TRBJ2-5
D: TRBD2
size: -

CDR3: CSVTDPTGGYEQYF
DNA: TGCAGCGTTACGGACCCGACAGGGGGCTACGAGCAGTACTTC
V: TRBV29-1
J: TRBJ2-7
D: TRBD1
size: -

CDR3: CASSTLGQGVSYEQYF
DNA: TGTGCCAGTAGTACACTGGGACAGGGGGTTAGCTACGAGCAGTACTTC
V: TRBV2
J: TRBJ2-7
D: TRBD1
size: few

CDR3: CASSFDGSYGYTF
DNA: TGCGCCAGCAGCTTCGACGGATCCTATGGCTACACCTTC
V: TRBV5-1
J: TRBJ1-2
D: -
size: -

CDR3: CASSITQHF
DNA: TGTGCCAGTAGTATAACCCAGCATTTT
V: TRBV19
J: TRBJ1-5
D: -
size: -

CDR3: CASSLTGTGGERGNTIYF
DNA: TGTGCCAGCAGCTTAACCGGGACAGGGGGTGAGAGAGGAAACACCATATATTTT
V: TRBV7-8
J: TRBJ1-3
D: TRBD1
size: -

CDR3: CASSKTGEPYNEQFF
DNA: TGCGCCAGCAGCAAGACAGGGGAACCCTACAATGAGCAGTTCTTC
V: TRBV5-1
J: TRBJ2-1
D: TRBD1
size: few

CDR3: CASSLAGRGDTQYF
DNA: TGTGCCAGCAGCTTGGCCGGGAGAGGTGATACGCAGTATTTT
V: TRBV5-6
J: TRBJ2-3
D: -
size: once

CDR3: CAISPGGKPNEQFF
DNA: TGTGCCATCAGCCCCGGCGGGAAACCCAATGAGCAGTTCTTC
V: TRBV10-3
J: TRBJ2-1
D: -
size: -

CDR3: CASSLRQGRLEQYF
DNA: TGTGCCAGCAGCCTACGACAGGGGCGGCTGGAGCAGTACTTC
V: TRBV5-4
J: TRBJ2-7
D: TRBD1
size: -

CDR3: CASSELAGGRETQYF
DNA: TGTGCCAGCAGTGAACTAGCGGGAGGAAGGGAGACCCAGTACTTC
V: TRBV27
J: TRBJ2-5
D: TRBD2
size: -

CDR3: CASSGGQGPPEAFF
DNA: TGTGCCAGCAGCGGGGGACAGGGTCCCCCTGAAGCTTTCTTT
V: TRBV2
J: TRBJ1-1
D: TRBD1
size: -